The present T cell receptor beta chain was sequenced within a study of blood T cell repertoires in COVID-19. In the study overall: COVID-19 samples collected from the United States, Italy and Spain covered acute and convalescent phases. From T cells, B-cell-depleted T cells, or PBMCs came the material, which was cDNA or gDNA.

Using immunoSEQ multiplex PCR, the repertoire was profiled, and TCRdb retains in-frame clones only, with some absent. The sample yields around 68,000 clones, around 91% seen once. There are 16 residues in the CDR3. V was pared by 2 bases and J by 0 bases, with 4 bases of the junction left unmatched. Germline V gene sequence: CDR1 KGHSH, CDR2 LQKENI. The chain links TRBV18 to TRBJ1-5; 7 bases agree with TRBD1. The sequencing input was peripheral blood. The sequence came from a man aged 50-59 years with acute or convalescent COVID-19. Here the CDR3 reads CASSPTGANSNQPQHF. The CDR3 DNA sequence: TGTGCCAGCTCACCAACAGGGGCGAATAGCAATCAGCCCCAGCATTTT.